This T cell receptor beta chain was retrieved from a study of blood T cell repertoires in COVID-19 (dated by TCRdb to 2018 to 2021). Some background on the complete study: Samples covering the acute and convalescent phases of COVID-19 were provided by collaborators in the United States, Italy and Spain. The material from the prospective study consisted of cDNA or gDNA derived from T cells, B-cell-depleted T cells, or PBMCs. The dataset comprised deeply sampled blood TCRbeta repertoires from subjects exposed to, actively infected with, or recovered from COVID-19. The repertoires were released in a freely available public database intended as a resource for research on the immune response to SARS-CoV-2. The samples were drawn from two sources: the first 160 participants of the ongoing ImmuneRACE study, and 1,000 to 1,500 subjects contributed by 6 global collaborators. The sample metadata nearly always contained a de-identified subject ID, COVID-19 status, age in years and sex. Where available, HLA class I and class II types were obtained from metadata supplied by the sample provider rather than from assay-based typing. What the work shows at the level of the full study, not this receptor alone: Clinical and demographic metadata were provided uncurated, with the amount varying by source and participant.

TCRbeta CDR3 regions were amplified from genomic DNA by means of the immunoSEQ Assay, a bias-controlled multiplex PCR. In the authors' own workflow: The number of nucleated cells in each sample was estimated by amplification of reference gene primers within the assay. To quantify the absolute abundance of each unique TCRbeta CDR3 rearrangement, sequence reads were collapsed and filtered. For each sample, productive Simpson clonality was calculated by taking the square root of Simpson's diversity index across productive rearrangements. In TCRdb, the immuneACCESS table is reduced to in-frame sequences with V and J assigned. These tables do not hold every clone; where another copy was compared, an unresolved V gene accounts for under half, and the others remain unexplained. V and J calls and clone size are copied from that table; D and trimming were computed from the DNA. Within this sample are some 260,000 clones, with more than 60% of them counted one time only. About 4% of the sample is held by the ten biggest clonotypes.

Points on this clone: This receptor's antigen is unknown. Base qualities are not at hand, and no much larger clone is one base apart.

V is reduced by 3 bases and J by 1 base, leaving a spacing of 6 bases between them. CDR1 SNHLY and CDR2 FYNNEI were looked up in the germline V gene. The CDR3 has 13 amino acids, counting the end cysteine and phenylalanine. Of all the DNA, just the CDR3 is kept, 39 bases in frame from base 1. Collaborating institutions collected whole blood in K2EDTA tubes following their own protocols. For TCRbeta analysis, collaborator samples were shipped as frozen whole blood, as isolated PBMCs, or as DNA extracted from either sample type. The rearranged segments are TRBV2 and TRBJ2-5; the D segment cannot be called with confidence. Sequencing was done on a sample of peripheral blood. This clonotype originated in a woman between 35 and 50 years old with active or convalescent COVID-19. The nucleotide sequence reads as follows: TGTGCCAGCAGTGAGTCCGTCCAAGAGACCCAGTACTTC. Its product reads: CASSESVQETQYF.